Below, one T cell receptor beta chain is given with its context. Per the germline V gene, CDR1 is SGDLS and CDR2 is YYNGEE. The CDR3 contains 16 residues. V lost 0 bases and J 4 bases, leaving 13 bases between the germline ends. The entry originates in a study of T-cell memory formation after mild COVID-19. TCRdb re-called the 5' RACE reads with MiXCR, one entry per CDR3 protein. The table has under 300,000 distinct CDR3 sequences, 8% to 9% seen once. This receptor was obtained from a man between 18 and 35 years old who had mild COVID-19 (a few samples of this study predate the infection). Cell type and time point are not known. The rearrangement joins TRBV9 to TRBJ2-2, with a tentative D call TRBD2 (7 bases). Sequenced input: PBMCs or a T cell subset sorted from them (not recorded which). CDR3 coding DNA: TGTGCCAGCAGCGTAGCGGGGGGCGCGGGCACCGGGGAGCTGTTTTTT. Protein sequence: CASSVAGGAGTGELFF.